The entry below describes one T cell receptor (beta chain). Its antigen is unidentified. The CDR3 runs 12 residues. Trimming pared 2 bases from V and 4 bases from J, leaving 4 bases between. Germline loops: CDR1 SGHTA, CDR2 FQGNSA. Data came from immunoSEQ multiplex PCR; TCRdb stores just in-frame clones and leaves some out. Of 120,000 to 150,000 clones in the sample, roughly 84% were seen once. This sample stems from a study of T cell responses to AZD1222 COVID-19 vaccine. General study points: AZD1222 recipients seropositive at baseline numbered only 6 or 7.

The TCR comes from an adult who received the AZD1222 COVID-19 vaccine. The V call is TRBV7-2, the J call TRBJ2-3; the D is unclear. This sample comprised peripheral blood, obtained 28 days after the second AZD1222 dose. The CDR3 region is CASSLYADTQYF. The CDR3 DNA sequence: TGTGCCAGCAGCTTATACGCAGATACGCAGTATTTT.